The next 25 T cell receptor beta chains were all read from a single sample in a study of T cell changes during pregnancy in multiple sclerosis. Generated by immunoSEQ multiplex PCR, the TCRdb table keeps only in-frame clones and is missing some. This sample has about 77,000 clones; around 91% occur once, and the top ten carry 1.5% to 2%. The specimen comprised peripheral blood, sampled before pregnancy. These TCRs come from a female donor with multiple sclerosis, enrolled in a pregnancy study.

The CDR3 protein is CASSLVGTRNEAFF. As DNA, the CDR3 is TGTGCCAGCAGCTTAGTAGGGACAAGGAATGAAGCTTTCTTT. The chain combines TRBV7-8 with TRBJ1-1, with D tentatively TRBD1 (6 bases). V was cut by 1 base and J by 7 bases, with 13 bases left in between. The germline V gene encodes CDR1 SGHVS and CDR2 FQNEAQ. The CDR3 totals 14 residues.

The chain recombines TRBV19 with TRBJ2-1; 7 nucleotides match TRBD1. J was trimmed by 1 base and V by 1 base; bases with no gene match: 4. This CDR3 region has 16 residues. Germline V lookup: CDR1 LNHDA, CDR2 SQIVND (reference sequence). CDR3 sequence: CASSIAVTGSYNEQFF. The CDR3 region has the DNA TGTGCCAGTAGTATAGCAGTGACAGGGTCCTACAATGAGCAGTTCTTC.

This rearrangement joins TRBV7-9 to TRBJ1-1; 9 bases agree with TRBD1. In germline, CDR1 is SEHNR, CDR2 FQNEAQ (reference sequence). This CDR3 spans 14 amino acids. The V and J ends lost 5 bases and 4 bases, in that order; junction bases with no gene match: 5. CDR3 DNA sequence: TGTGCCAGCAGCACGGGACAGGGCCCCACTGAAGCTTTCTTT. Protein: CASSTGQGPTEAFF.

CDR3 protein: CASKTGTGDDTQYF. The CDR3 nucleotides are TGCGCCAGCAAAACCGGGACAGGGGACGATACGCAGTATTTT. The chain couples TRBV5-1 to TRBJ2-3; 10 bases agree with TRBD1. J lost 6 bases, V lost 6 bases, and 7 bases had no gene match. Germline V gives CDR1 SGHRS, CDR2 YFSETQ. There are 14 residues in the CDR3.

DNA for the CDR3: TGTGCCTGGAGTGTAAGAGGTGGCTATAATTCACCCCTCCACTTT. This codes for CAWSVRGGYNSPLHF. J is TRBJ1-6 and V is TRBV30; D not resolved. This CDR3 contains 15 residues. Germline V CDR1 and CDR2: GTSNPN, SVGIG (reference sequence). Trimming stripped 0 bases from V and 3 bases from J, with 9 bases between.

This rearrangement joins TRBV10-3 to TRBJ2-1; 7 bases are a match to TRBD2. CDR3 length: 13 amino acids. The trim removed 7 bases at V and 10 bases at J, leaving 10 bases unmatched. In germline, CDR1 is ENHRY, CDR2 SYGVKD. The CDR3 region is CAITLGGSNEQFF. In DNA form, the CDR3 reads TGTGCCATCACCCTCGGGGGGAGTAACGAGCAGTTCTTC.

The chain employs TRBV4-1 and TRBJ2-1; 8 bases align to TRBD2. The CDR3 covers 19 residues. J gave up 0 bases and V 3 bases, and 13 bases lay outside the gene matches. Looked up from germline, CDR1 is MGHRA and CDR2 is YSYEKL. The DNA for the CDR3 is TGCGCCAGCAGCCACCCCTCACGGGCGGGGGGAGTCTCCTACAATGAGCAGTTCTTC. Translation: CASSHPSRAGGVSYNEQFF.

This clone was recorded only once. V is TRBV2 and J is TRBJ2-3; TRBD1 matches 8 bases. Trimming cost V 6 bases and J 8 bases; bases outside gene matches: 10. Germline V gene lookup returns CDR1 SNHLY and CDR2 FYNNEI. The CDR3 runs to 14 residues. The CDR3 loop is CASRAGQVYSTQYF. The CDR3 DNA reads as TGTGCCAGCAGGGCGGGACAGGTGTATTCTACGCAGTATTTT.

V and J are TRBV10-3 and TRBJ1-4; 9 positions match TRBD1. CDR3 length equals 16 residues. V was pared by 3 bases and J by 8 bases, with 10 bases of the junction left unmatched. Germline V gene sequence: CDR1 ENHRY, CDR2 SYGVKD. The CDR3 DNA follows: TGTGCCATCAGTGATCCCCCGGGACAGGGTCACGAAAAACTGTTTTTT. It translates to CAISDPPGQGHEKLFF.

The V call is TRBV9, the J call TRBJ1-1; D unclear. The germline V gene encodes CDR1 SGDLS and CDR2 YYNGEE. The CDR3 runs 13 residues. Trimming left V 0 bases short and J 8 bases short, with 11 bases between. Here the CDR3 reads CASSVGGQTEAFF. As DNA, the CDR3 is TGTGCCAGCAGCGTAGGTGGGCAGACGGAAGCTTTCTTT.

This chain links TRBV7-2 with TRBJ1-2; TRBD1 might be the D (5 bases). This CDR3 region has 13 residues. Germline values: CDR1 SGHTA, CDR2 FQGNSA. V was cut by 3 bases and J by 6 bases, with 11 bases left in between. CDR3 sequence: CASSFSRADGYTF. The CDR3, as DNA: TGTGCCAGCAGCTTTTCCAGGGCGGATGGCTACACCTTC.

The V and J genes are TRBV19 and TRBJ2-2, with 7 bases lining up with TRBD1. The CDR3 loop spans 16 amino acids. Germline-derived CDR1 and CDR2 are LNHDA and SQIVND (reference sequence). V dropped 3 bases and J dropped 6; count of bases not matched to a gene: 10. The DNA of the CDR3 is TGTGCCAGTAGTATTCCCCGACAGGGTGGGGCCGGGGAGCTGTTTTTT. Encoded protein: CASSIPRQGGAGELFF.

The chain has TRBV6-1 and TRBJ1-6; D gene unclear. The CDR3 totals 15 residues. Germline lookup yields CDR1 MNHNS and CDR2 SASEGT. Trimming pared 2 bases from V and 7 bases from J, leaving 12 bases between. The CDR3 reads CASSEWSRLNSPLHF. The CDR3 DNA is TGTGCCAGCAGTGAATGGTCGCGACTAAATTCACCCCTCCACTTT.

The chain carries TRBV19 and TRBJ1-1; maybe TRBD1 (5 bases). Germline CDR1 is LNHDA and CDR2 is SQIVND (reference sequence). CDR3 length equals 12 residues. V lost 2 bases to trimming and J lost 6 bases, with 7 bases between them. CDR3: CASSIWGAEAFF. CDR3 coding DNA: TGTGCCAGTAGTATATGGGGGGCTGAAGCTTTCTTT.

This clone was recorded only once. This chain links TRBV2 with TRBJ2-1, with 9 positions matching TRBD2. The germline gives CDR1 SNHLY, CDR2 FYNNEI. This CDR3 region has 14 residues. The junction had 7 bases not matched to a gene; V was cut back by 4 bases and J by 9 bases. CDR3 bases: TGTGCCAGCAGTGGTAGCGGGGGTGTGGCTGAGCAGTTCTTC. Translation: CASSGSGGVAEQFF.

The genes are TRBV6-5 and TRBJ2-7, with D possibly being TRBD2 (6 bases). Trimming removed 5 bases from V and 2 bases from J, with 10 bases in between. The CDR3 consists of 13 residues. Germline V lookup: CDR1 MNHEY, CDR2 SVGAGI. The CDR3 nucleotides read TGTGCCAGCAGTCCTCGACTAGCCTACGAGCAGTACTTC. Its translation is CASSPRLAYEQYF.

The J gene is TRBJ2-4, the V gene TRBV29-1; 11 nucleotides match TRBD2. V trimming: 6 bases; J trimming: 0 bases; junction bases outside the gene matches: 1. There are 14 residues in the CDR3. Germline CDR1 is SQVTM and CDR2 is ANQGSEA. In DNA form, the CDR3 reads TGCAGCGTGGGGACTAGCGGAGCCAAAAACATTCAGTACTTC. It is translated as CSVGTSGAKNIQYF.

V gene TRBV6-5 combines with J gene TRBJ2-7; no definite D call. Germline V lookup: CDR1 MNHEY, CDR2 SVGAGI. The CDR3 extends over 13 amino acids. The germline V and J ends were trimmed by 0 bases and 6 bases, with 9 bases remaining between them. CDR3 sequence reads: CASSYSPSGEQYF. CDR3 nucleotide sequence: TGTGCCAGCAGTTACTCGCCGAGTGGCGAGCAGTACTTC.

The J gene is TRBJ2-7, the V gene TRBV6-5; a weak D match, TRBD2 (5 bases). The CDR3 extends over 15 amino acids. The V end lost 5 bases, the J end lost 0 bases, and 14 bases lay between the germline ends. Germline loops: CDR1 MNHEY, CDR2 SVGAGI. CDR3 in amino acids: CASSPWTSSSYEQYF. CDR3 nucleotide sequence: TGTGCCAGCAGTCCCTGGACTTCAAGCTCCTACGAGCAGTACTTC.

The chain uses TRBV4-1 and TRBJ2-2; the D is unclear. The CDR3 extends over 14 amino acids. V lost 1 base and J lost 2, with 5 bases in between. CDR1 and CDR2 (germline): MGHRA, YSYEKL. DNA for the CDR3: TGCGCCAGCAGCCAAGTCACTAACACCGGGGAGCTGTTTTTT. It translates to CASSQVTNTGELFF.

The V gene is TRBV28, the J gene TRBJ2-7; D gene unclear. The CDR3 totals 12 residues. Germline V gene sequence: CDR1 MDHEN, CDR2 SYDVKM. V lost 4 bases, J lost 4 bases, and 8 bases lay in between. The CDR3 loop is CASSSPLYEQYF. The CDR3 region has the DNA TGTGCCAGCAGTTCCCCCCTATACGAGCAGTACTTC.

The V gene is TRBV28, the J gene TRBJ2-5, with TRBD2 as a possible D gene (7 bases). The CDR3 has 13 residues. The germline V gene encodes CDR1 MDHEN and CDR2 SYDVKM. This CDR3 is CAHGGPGWETQYF. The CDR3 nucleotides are TGTGCTCACGGGGGGCCGGGATGGGAGACCCAGTACTTC.

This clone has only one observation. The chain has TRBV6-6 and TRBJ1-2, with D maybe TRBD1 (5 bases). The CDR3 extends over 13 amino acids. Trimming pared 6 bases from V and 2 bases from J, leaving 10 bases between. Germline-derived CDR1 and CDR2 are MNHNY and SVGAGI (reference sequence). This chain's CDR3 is CASRPTVNYGYTF. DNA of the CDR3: TGTGCCAGCAGACCGACAGTCAACTATGGCTACACCTTC.

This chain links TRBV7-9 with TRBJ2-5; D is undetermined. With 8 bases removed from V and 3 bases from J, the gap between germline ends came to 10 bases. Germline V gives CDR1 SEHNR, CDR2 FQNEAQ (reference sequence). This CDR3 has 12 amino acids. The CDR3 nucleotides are TGTGCCAGCGGAGCTGTAAAAGAGACCCAGTACTTC. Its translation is CASGAVKETQYF.

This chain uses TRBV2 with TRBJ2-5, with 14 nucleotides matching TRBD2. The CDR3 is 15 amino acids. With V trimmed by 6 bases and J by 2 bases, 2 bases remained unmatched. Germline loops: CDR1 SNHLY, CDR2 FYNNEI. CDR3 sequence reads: CASRRLAGGQETQYF. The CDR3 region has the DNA TGTGCCAGCAGGAGACTAGCGGGGGGGCAAGAGACCCAGTACTTC.